Presented here are 31 T cell receptor beta chains from one specimen sequenced in a study of response to subunit inactivated influenza vaccine. TCRdb recomputed calls from the RT-PCR reads with MiXCR, one row per CDR3 protein. The sample lists about 500,000 distinct CDR3 sequences; 15% to 20% were seen once. Material: CD4+ T cells sorted from PBMCs, obtained less than 25 months after vaccination. These receptors came from a man between 50 and 75 years old who received an inactivated influenza vaccine.

This clonotype was detected only a few times. This chain uses TRBV5-1 with TRBJ2-3, with 7 bases fitting TRBD1. V lost 4 bases and J lost 1; bases outside the gene matches: 6. The germline CDR1 and CDR2 sequences are SGHRS and YFSETQ. This CDR3 region has 15 residues. CDR3: CASSRQGRRTDTQYF. The CDR3 region has the DNA TGCGCCAGCAGCAGACAGGGAAGGCGCACAGATACGCAGTATTTT.

With respect to this clonotype: At one of its ends the junction is not consistent with the germline gene, which may arise from a read error. The chain has TRBV29-1 and TRBJ2-3; D ambiguous. Germline CDR1 is SQVTM and CDR2 is ANQGSEA. The CDR3 has 14 amino acids. Written as DNA, the CDR3 is TGCAGCGTCGAAGAGGCCTCCTACACAGATACGCAGTATTTT. It encodes CSVEEASYTDTQYF.

The chain links TRBV10-3 to TRBJ2-1; possibly TRBD2 for D (5 bases). The CDR3 spans 13 residues. V shed 4 bases and J shed 9 bases, with 13 bases lying between them. Germline CDR1 reads ENHRY; CDR2 reads SYGVKD. Here the CDR3 reads CAISGSSKGEQFF. The CDR3 bases are TGTGCCATCAGTGGGTCTAGCAAGGGTGAGCAGTTCTTC.

This clonotype was picked up many times. V usage is TRBV6-2 or TRBV6-3 and J usage is TRBJ1-5; a possible D gene is TRBD1 (6 bases). V was pared by 6 bases and J by 7 bases, with 16 bases between. Germline V gives CDR1 MNHEY, CDR2 SVGEGT. The CDR3 consists of 14 residues. This chain's CDR3 is CASRPGTPAQPQHF. The DNA for the CDR3 is TGTGCCAGCAGACCCGGGACACCGGCCCAGCCCCAGCATTTT.

CDR3 nucleotides: TGTGCCAGCAGGCCACTAGCGGGAATTAGGGAGACCCAGTACTTC. Encoded protein: CASRPLAGIRETQYF. The chain employs TRBV6-1 and TRBJ2-5, with 10 nucleotides matching TRBD2. The germline V gene has CDR1 MNHNS and CDR2 SASEGT. This CDR3 is built from 15 residues. After removal of 6 bases from V and 5 bases from J, the junction contained 9 bases not matched to a gene.

CDR3 in amino acids: CASSRGTGLGNEQFF. As DNA, the CDR3 is TGTGCCAGCAGCCGAGGGACAGGGTTGGGCAATGAGCAGTTCTTC. The chain couples TRBV4-2 to TRBJ2-1; TRBD1 matches at 9 bases. There are 15 residues in the CDR3. From germline, CDR1 is LGHNA and CDR2 YNFKEQ. V gave up 4 bases and J gave up 6 bases; unmatched junction bases: 7.

This chain joins TRBV20-1 and TRBJ1-2; 9 nucleotides line up with TRBD1. The CDR3 runs to 14 residues. Germline V gene lookup returns CDR1 DFQATT and CDR2 SNEGSKA (reference sequence). J was trimmed by 5 bases and V by 5 bases; bases with no gene match: 9. The CDR3 sequence is CSAGPTGGSYGYTF. DNA of the CDR3: TGCAGTGCTGGACCCACAGGGGGCTCGTATGGCTACACCTTC.

Written as DNA, the CDR3 is TGTGCCATCAGGGCAAAAGCGGCGAACACCGGGGAGCTGTTTTTT. It encodes CAIRAKAANTGELFF. The chain employs TRBV10-3 and TRBJ2-2; a possible D gene is TRBD2 (5 bases). The CDR3 loop spans 15 amino acids. Germline CDR1 reads ENHRY; CDR2 reads SYGVKD. V lost 6 bases and J 0 bases, leaving 11 bases between the germline ends.

The chain combines TRBV24-1 with TRBJ2-3; 9 positions agree with TRBD2. The germline gives CDR1 KGHDR, CDR2 SFDVKD. The CDR3 contains 16 residues. V lost 3 bases, J lost 6 bases, and 9 bases stayed unmatched. CDR3 sequence reads: CATSDHSSGNTDTQYF. CDR3 DNA: TGTGCCACCAGTGATCACTCTAGCGGGAACACGGATACGCAGTATTTT.

This clonotype turned up a few times. This sequence joins TRBV15 and TRBJ2-5; unclear D gene. Trimming cost V 0 bases and J 0 bases, with 5 bases left between them. CDR1 is LNHNV, CDR2 YYDKDF, per germline (reference sequence). This CDR3 contains 14 residues. CDR3 DNA: TGTGCCACCAGCAGAGAGGAAAACCAAGAGACCCAGTACTTC. Translation gives CATSREENQETQYF.

The gene calls are TRBV7-8 and TRBJ2-3, with 7 bases fitting TRBD1. The ends lost 7 bases at V and 2 bases at J; junction bases unmatched: 6. Germline CDR1 reads SGHVS; CDR2 reads FQNEAQ. The CDR3 is made up of 14 amino acids. This CDR3 reads CASKDRVLTDTQYF. The CDR3 DNA follows: TGTGCCAGCAAAGACAGGGTCCTCACAGATACGCAGTATTTT. Filled out from reference TRBV7-8 and TRBJ2-3, the complete variable domain reads GAGVSQSPRYKVAKRGQDVALRCDPISGHVSLFWYQQALGQGPEFLTYFQNEAQLDKSGLPSDRFFAERPEGSVSTLKIQRTQQEDSAVYLCASKDRVLTDTQYFGPGTRLTVL.

This clonotype was seen a handful of times. This chain joins TRBV4-3 and TRBJ2-1, with a weak D call TRBD1 (5 bases). CDR1 and CDR2 (germline): LGHNA, YSLEER. Trimming stripped 0 bases from V and 0 bases from J, with 15 bases between. The CDR3 has 18 residues. The CDR3 nucleotides are TGCGCCAGCAGCCAAGATTTTTGGGGCGGTTCCTCCTACAATGAGCAGTTCTTC. Translating it yields CASSQDFWGGSSYNEQFF.

V gene TRBV2 combines with J gene TRBJ2-5, with D possibly matching TRBD2 (7 bases). Germline V gene data show CDR1 as SNHLY and CDR2 as FYNNEI. The V and J ends lost 10 bases and 7 bases respectively, with 16 bases between them. The CDR3 covers 12 residues. The CDR3 spells CATGGGGGTQYF. The CDR3 DNA reads as TGTGCCACCGGGGGCGGCGGGGGGACCCAGTACTTC.

The V gene is TRBV10-3, the J gene TRBJ2-7; D is possibly TRBD2 (5 bases). The V gene's germline CDR1 is ENHRY and CDR2 SYGVKD. V lost 2 bases and J lost 4, with 12 bases in between. This CDR3 is 14 amino acids long. In DNA form, the CDR3 reads TGTGCCATCAGTGAGGGCATAGGCGGGTACGAGCAGTACTTC. Encoded protein: CAISEGIGGYEQYF.

The chain couples TRBV6-1 to TRBJ1-2; no clear D. Between the trimmed V and J ends, which lost 2 bases and 14 bases, there was a span of 9 bases. Germline V gene lookup returns CDR1 MNHNS and CDR2 SASEGT. CDR3 size: 10 residues. The CDR3, as DNA: TGTGCCAGCAGTGAACTTGCGCCAACCTTC. Protein product: CASSELAPTF.

This clonotype came up a few times. The V and J genes are TRBV29-1 and TRBJ2-5, with 11 bases lining up with TRBD2. The CDR3 sequence is 13 residues long. Germline values: CDR1 SQVTM, CDR2 ANQGSEA. V shed 7 bases and J 7 bases; nucleotides not matched to a gene: 8. The chain's CDR3 is CSAATSGVGTQYF. The CDR3 nucleotides read TGCAGCGCTGCGACTAGCGGGGTAGGGACCCAGTACTTC.

This clonotype was recorded a few times. V gene TRBV20-1 combines with J gene TRBJ2-5; D unresolved. The germline CDR1 and CDR2 sequences are DFQATT and SNEGSKA (reference sequence). CDR3 length equals 15 residues. V was shortened by 4 bases and J by 3 bases, with 18 bases between the two germline ends. CDR3 amino acids: CSATGVRVSEETQYF. CDR3 nucleotide sequence: TGCAGTGCTACAGGAGTTCGAGTGTCCGAAGAGACCCAGTACTTC.

This clonotype was observed a handful of times. The V gene is TRBV14, the J gene TRBJ2-5, with 10 bases aligning to TRBD1. The V segment lost 3 bases and the J segment 5 bases; nucleotides outside the gene matches: 9. Germline CDR1 SGHDN, CDR2 FVKESK. This CDR3 contains 16 residues. The CDR3 sequence is CASSHADRGRTETQYF. CDR3 DNA: TGTGCCAGCAGCCACGCCGACAGGGGGCGAACGGAGACCCAGTACTTC. Variable domain in full (rest from reference TRBV14 and TRBJ2-5): EAGVTQFPSHSVIEKGQTVTLRCDPISGHDNLYWYRRVMGKEIKFLLHFVKESKQDESGMPNNRFLAERTGGTYSTLKVQPAELEDSGVYFCASSHADRGRTETQYFGPGTRLLVL.

The V gene is TRBV29-1, the J gene TRBJ1-1, with D uncertain. Trimming shortened V by 4 bases and J by 1 base, and 7 bases separated the two germline ends. Germline values: CDR1 SQVTM, CDR2 ANQGSEA. This CDR3 is 12 amino acids long. The CDR3 loop is CSVVIENTEAFF. The DNA for the CDR3 is TGCAGCGTTGTAATCGAGAACACTGAAGCTTTCTTT. Drawing the rest from reference TRBV29-1 and TRBJ1-1, the complete variable domain is SAVISQKPSRDICQRGTSLTIQCQVDSQVTMMFWYRQQPGQSLTLIATANQGSEATYESGFVIDKFPISRPNLTFSTLTVSNMSPEDSSIYLCSVVIENTEAFFGQGTRLTVV.

In this sample, this clonotype turned up many times. The CDR3 DNA follows: TGTGCCAGCAGTTGGGCGGGGGGTTCCTACAATGAGCAGTTCTTC. It yields the protein CASSWAGGSYNEQFF. The genes are TRBV28 and TRBJ2-1; 8 bases match TRBD2. The length of the CDR3 is 15 residues. Losses at the gene ends were 4 bases for V and 1 base for J; bases not matched to a gene: 3. Germline V gene lookup returns CDR1 MDHEN and CDR2 SYDVKM.

The rearrangement links TRBV28 to TRBJ2-3; 8 nucleotides align to TRBD1. Germline CDR1 and CDR2: MDHEN and SYDVKM. The CDR3 loop spans 16 amino acids. The V segment lost 5 bases and the J segment 3 bases; nucleotides outside the gene matches: 10. Here the CDR3 DNA reads TGTGCCAGCAGTAAAAGGACAGGGATGATTACAGATACGCAGTATTTT. Translated, it gives CASSKRTGMITDTQYF.

The rearrangement links TRBV7-9 to TRBJ1-1; no clear D gene. V lost 5 bases and J 1 base, leaving 17 bases between the germline ends. The length of the CDR3 is 16 residues. The germline gives CDR1 SEHNR, CDR2 FQNEAQ (reference sequence). The CDR3 DNA is TGTGCCAGCAGCAATCGAGGACGGCGGCAGAACACTGAAGCTTTCTTT. Encoded protein: CASSNRGRRQNTEAFF. The full variable domain, with the rest looked up from reference TRBV7-9 and TRBJ1-1, is DTGVSQNPRHKITKRGQNVTFRCDPISEHNRLYWYRQTLGQGPEFLTYFQNEAQLEKSRLLSDRFSAERPKGSFSTLEIQRTEQGDSAMYLCASSNRGRRQNTEAFFGQGTRLTVV.

This clonotype was seen repeatedly, ten times or more. CDR3 amino acids: CASSLPSIYNEQFF. The CDR3 DNA reads TGTGCCAGCAGTTTACCTAGCATCTATAATGAGCAGTTCTTC. This rearrangement joins TRBV12-3 or TRBV12-4 to TRBJ2-1; possible D gene TRBD2, 5 bases. The CDR3 sequence is 14 residues long. V was pared by 2 bases and J by 7 bases, with 12 bases between.

This rearrangement joins TRBV20-1 to TRBJ2-2; a possible D gene is TRBD2 (6 bases). Germline V gene lookup returns CDR1 DFQATT and CDR2 SNEGSKA (reference sequence). The CDR3 length is 15 residues. The ends were cut back, 2 bases at V and 5 bases at J, with 15 bases in the middle. The CDR3 here is CSARPGTRGTGELFF. The DNA of the CDR3 is TGCAGTGCTAGACCCGGGACTCGTGGAACCGGGGAGCTGTTTTTT.

The CDR3 region is CASSQDRGRRSTEAFF. The CDR3 region has the DNA TGCGCCAGCAGCCAAGATCGCGGACGGAGGAGCACTGAAGCTTTCTTT. J is TRBJ1-1 and V is TRBV4-3, with no clear D. Trimming removed 0 bases from V and 4 bases from J, with 15 bases in between. The CDR3 extends over 16 amino acids. The germline gives CDR1 LGHNA, CDR2 YSLEER.

This clonotype was detected many times. V usage is TRBV7-2 and J usage is TRBJ2-1, with D hard to call. From germline, CDR1 is SGHTA and CDR2 FQGNSA. Trimming pared 5 bases from V and 2 bases from J, leaving 7 bases between. The CDR3 is 13 amino acids. The CDR3: CASSLPAYNEQFF. In DNA, the CDR3 is TGTGCCAGCAGCCTCCCGGCCTACAATGAGCAGTTCTTC.

This clonotype was counted only a few times. The chain carries TRBV6-5 and TRBJ2-2; 10 positions agree with TRBD1. The CDR3 extends over 16 amino acids. Losses at the gene ends were 5 bases for V and 5 bases for J; bases not matched to a gene: 8. Germline V gene lookup returns CDR1 MNHEY and CDR2 SVGAGI. CDR3 sequence reads: CASSNRQGARTGELFF. CDR3 DNA sequence: TGTGCCAGCAGTAACCGACAGGGGGCAAGGACCGGGGAGCTGTTTTTT.

This clonotype was counted at least ten times. This chain links TRBV12-3 or TRBV12-4 with TRBJ1-2; D is unclear. Trimming shortened V by 4 bases and J by 4 bases, and 4 bases separated the two germline ends. The CDR3 covers 11 residues. The CDR3 here is CASSSLYGYTF. In nucleotides, the CDR3 is TGTGCCAGCAGTTCCCTCTATGGCTACACCTTC.

This clonotype has a count of ten or more. The V call is TRBV5-1, the J call TRBJ2-7; 7 positions agree with TRBD1. With V trimmed by 2 bases and J by 6 bases, 5 bases remained unmatched. CDR3 size: 13 residues. Germline V gene data show CDR1 as SGHRS and CDR2 as YFSETQ. CDR3 loop: CASSLRDRSEQYF. The CDR3 nucleotides read TGCGCCAGCAGCTTAAGGGACAGATCCGAGCAGTACTTC.

The rearrangement links TRBV4-2 to TRBJ1-2; D is unresolved. In germline, CDR1 is LGHNA, CDR2 YNFKEQ. The length of the CDR3 is 14 residues. V lost 4 bases, J lost 2 bases, and 11 bases lay in between. The CDR3, as DNA: TGTGCCAGCAGCCGTGCAGGTGGAAACTATGGCTACACCTTC. Protein product: CASSRAGGNYGYTF.

This sequence joins TRBV10-3 and TRBJ2-7; 8 nucleotides agree with TRBD1. This CDR3 is 17 amino acids long. The J segment lost 2 bases and the V segment lost 2 bases, leaving 11 bases of the junction unmatched. CDR1 and CDR2 (germline): ENHRY, SYGVKD. This CDR3 is CAISEQIRDRKPYEQYF. In DNA, the CDR3 is TGTGCCATCAGTGAGCAAATCCGGGACAGGAAACCCTACGAGCAGTACTTC.